The entry below describes one T cell receptor (beta chain). This CDR3 comprises 12 residues. V dropped 8 bases and J dropped 14; count of bases not matched to a gene: 11. In germline, CDR1 is MNHEY, CDR2 SVGEGT. It was with a sample-barcoded 5' primer and a J-beta primer mix that a second PCR of roughly 6 to 12 cycles was run. Each CDR3 protein is one row after TCRdb ran MiXCR on the 5' RACE reads. The table has hundreds of thousands of distinct CDR3 sequences, roughly 24% seen once. The entry originates in a study of blood T cells in healthy people across ages. These same data were also listed under a study on T cells of mothers and their children.

The sequenced sample was blood. The chain uses TRBV6-2 or TRBV6-3 and TRBJ2-3, with 9 bases identical to TRBD1. The receptor was derived from a boy between 10 and 17 years old in good health. The CDR3 region is CASGPGTGSPYF. CDR3 DNA: TGTGCCAGCGGCCCCGGGACAGGGAGTCCGTATTTT.